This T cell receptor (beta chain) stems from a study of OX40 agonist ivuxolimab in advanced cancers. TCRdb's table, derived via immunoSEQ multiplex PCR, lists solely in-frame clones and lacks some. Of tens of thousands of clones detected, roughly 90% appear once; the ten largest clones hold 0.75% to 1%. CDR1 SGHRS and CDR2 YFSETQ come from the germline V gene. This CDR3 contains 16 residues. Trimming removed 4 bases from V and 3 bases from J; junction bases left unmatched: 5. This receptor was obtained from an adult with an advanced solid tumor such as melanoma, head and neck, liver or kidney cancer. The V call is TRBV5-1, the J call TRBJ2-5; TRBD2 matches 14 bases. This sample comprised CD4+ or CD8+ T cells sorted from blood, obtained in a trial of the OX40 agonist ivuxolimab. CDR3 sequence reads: CASSQETSGREETQYF. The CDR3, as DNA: TGCGCCAGCAGCCAAGAGACTAGCGGGAGGGAAGAGACCCAGTACTTC. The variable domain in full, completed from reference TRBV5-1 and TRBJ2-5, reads KAGVTQTPRYLIKTRGQQVTLSCSPISGHRSVSWYQQTPGQGLQFLFEYFSETQRNKGNFPGRFSGRQFSNSRSEMNVSTLELGDSALYLCASSQETSGREETQYFGPGTRLLVL.